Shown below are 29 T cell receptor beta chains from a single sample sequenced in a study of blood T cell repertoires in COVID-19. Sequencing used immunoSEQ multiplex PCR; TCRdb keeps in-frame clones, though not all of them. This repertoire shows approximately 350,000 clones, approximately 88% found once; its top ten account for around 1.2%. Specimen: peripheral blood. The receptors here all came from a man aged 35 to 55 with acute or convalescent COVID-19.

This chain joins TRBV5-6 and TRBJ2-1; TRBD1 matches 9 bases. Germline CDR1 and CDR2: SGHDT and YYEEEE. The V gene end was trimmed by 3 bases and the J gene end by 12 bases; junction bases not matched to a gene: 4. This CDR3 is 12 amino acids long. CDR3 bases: TGTGCCAGCAGCTGGGACAGGGACACGCAGTTCTTC. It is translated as CASSWDRDTQFF.

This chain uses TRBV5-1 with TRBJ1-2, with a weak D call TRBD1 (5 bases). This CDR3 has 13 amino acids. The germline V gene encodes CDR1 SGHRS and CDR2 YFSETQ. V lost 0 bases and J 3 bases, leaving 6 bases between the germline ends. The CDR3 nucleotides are TGCGCCAGCAGCTTGGGACAGCACTATGGCTACACCTTC. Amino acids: CASSLGQHYGYTF.

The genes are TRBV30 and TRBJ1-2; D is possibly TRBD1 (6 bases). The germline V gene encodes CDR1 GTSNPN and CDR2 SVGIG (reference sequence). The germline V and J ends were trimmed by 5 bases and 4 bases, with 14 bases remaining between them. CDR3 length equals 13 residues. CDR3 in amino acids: CAWLGGGGYGYTF. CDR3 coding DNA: TGTGCCTGGTTGGGGGGCGGGGGCTATGGCTACACCTTC.

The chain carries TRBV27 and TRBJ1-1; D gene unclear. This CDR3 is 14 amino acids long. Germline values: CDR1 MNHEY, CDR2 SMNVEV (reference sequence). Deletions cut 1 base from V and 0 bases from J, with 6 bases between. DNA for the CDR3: TGTGCCAGCAGTTTATACAGCATGAACACTGAAGCTTTCTTT. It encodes CASSLYSMNTEAFF.

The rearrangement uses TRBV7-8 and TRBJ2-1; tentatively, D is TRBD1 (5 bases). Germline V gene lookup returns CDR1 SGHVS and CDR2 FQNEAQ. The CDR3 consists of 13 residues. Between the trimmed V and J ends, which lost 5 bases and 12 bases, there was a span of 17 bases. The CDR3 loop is CASSKADIRRQFF. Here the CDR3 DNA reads TGTGCCAGCAGCAAGGCGGACATACGGAGGCAGTTCTTC.

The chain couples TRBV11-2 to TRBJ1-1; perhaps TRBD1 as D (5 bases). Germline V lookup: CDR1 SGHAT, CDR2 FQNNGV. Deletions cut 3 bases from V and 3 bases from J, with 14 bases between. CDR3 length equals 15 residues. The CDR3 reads CASSLPQGWHTEAFF. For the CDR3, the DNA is TGTGCCAGCAGCTTGCCCCAGGGTTGGCACACTGAAGCTTTCTTT. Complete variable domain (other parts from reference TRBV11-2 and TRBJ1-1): EAGVAQSPRYKIIEKRQSVAFWCNPISGHATLYWYQQILGQGPKLLIQFQNNGVVDDSQLPKDRFSAERLKGVDSTLKIQPAKLEDSAVYLCASSLPQGWHTEAFFGQGTRLTVV.

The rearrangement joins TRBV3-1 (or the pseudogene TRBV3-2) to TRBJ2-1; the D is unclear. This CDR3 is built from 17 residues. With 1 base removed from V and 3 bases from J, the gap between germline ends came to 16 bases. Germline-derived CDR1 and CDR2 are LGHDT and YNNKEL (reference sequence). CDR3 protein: CASSQVLPLGYYNEQFF. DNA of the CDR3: TGTGCCAGCAGCCAAGTCTTACCCCTAGGTTACTACAATGAGCAGTTCTTC.

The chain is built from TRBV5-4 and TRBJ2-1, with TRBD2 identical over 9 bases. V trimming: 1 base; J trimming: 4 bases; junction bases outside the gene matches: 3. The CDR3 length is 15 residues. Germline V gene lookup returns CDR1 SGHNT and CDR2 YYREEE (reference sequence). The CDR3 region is CASSLSSGAYNEQFF. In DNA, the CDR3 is TGTGCCAGCAGCTTGTCTAGCGGGGCTTACAATGAGCAGTTCTTC.

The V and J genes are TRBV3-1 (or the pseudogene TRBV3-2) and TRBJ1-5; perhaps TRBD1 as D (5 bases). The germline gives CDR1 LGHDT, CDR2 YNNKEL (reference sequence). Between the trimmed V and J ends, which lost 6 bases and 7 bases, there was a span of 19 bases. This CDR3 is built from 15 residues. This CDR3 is CASSLGGGEGQPQHF. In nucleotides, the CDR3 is TGTGCCAGCAGTCTAGGCGGAGGGGAAGGACAGCCCCAGCATTTT.

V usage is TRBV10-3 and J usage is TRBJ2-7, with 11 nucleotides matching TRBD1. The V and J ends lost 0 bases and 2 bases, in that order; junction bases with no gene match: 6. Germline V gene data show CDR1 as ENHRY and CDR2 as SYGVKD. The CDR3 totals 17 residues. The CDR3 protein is CAISESFGTGGPYEQYF. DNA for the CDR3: TGTGCCATCAGTGAGTCGTTCGGGACAGGGGGTCCCTACGAGCAGTACTTC.

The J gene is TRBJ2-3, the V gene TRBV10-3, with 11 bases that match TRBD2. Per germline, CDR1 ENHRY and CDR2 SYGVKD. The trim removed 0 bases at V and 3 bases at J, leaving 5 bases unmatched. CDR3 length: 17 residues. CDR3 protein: CAISESSGRASTDTQYF. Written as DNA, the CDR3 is TGTGCCATCAGTGAGTCTAGCGGGAGGGCCAGTACAGATACGCAGTATTTT.

CDR3 sequence reads: CASSWAGDRVYNEQFF. The CDR3 DNA follows: TGTGCCAGCAGCTGGGCTGGGGACAGGGTATACAATGAGCAGTTCTTC. V gene TRBV5-4 combines with J gene TRBJ2-1; 9 bases map to TRBD1. This CDR3 comprises 16 residues. J gave up 4 bases and V 3 bases, and 8 bases lay outside the gene matches. The germline V gene has CDR1 SGHNT and CDR2 YYREEE (reference sequence).

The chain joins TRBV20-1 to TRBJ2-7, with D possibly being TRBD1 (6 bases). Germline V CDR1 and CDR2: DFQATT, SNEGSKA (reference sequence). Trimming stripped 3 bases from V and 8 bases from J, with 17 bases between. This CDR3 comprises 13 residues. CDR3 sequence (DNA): TGCAGTGCTAGTGTAGCTGCAGGGGAAAAGCAGTACTTC. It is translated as CSASVAAGEKQYF.

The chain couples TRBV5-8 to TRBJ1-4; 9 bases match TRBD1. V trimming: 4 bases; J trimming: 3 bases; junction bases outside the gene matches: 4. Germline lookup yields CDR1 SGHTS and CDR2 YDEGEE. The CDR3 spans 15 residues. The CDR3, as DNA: TGTGCCAGCAGCAAGGGGACAGGGTCTAATGAAAAACTGTTTTTT. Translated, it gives CASSKGTGSNEKLFF.

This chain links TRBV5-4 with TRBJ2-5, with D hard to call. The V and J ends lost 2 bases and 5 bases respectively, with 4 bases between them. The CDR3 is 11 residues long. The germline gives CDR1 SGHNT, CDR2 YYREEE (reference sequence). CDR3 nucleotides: TGTGCCAGCAGCTTCTTGGAGACCCAGTACTTC. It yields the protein CASSFLETQYF.

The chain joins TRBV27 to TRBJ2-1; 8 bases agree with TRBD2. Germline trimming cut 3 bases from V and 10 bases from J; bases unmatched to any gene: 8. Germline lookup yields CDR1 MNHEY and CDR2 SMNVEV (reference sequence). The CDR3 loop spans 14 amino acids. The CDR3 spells CASSFRRGAGEQFF. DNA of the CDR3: TGTGCCAGCAGTTTTCGGCGGGGGGCTGGGGAGCAGTTCTTC.

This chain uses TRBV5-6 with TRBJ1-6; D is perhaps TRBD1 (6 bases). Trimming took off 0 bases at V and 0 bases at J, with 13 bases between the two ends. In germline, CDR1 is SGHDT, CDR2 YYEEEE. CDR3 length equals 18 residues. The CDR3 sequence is CASSLDGQGTSYNSPLHF. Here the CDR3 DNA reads TGTGCCAGCAGCTTGGATGGGCAGGGGACCTCCTATAATTCACCCCTCCACTTT. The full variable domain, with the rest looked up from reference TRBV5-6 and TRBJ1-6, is DAGVTQSPTHLIKTRGQQVTLRCSPKSGHDTVSWYQQALGQGPQFIFQYYEEEERQRGNFPDRFSGHQFPNYSSELNVNALLLGDSALYLCASSLDGQGTSYNSPLHFGNGTRLTVT.

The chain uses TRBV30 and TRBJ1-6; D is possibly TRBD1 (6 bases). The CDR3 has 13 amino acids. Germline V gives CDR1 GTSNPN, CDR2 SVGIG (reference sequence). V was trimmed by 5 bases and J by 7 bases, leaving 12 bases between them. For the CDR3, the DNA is TGTGCCTGGTCAGGACAGACCAATTCACCCCTCCACTTT. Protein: CAWSGQTNSPLHF.

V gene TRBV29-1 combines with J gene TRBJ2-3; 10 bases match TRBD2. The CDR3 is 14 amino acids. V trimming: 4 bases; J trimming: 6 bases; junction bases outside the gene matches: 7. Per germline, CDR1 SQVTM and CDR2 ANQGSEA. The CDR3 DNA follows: TGCAGCGTTGTCCTAGCGGGAGTGCCGGATACGCAGTATTTT. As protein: CSVVLAGVPDTQYF.

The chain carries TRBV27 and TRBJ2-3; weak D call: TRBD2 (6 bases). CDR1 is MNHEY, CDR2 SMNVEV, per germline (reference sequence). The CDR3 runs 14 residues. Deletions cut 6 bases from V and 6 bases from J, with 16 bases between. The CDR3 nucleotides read TGTGCCAGCAGGAGGGCGGGATCAGGCGATACGCAGTATTTT. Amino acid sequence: CASRRAGSGDTQYF.

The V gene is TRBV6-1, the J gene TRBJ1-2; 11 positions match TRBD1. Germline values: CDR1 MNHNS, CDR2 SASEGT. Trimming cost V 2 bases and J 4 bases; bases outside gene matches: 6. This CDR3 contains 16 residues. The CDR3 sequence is CASSELAGQGGYGYTF. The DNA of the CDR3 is TGTGCCAGCAGTGAATTAGCGGGACAGGGGGGCTATGGCTACACCTTC.

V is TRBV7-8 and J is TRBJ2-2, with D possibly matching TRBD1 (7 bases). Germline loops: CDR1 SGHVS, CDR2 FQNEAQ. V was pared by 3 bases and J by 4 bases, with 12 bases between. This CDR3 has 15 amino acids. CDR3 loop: CASSFGRGATGELFF. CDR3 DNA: TGTGCCAGCAGCTTCGGCAGGGGGGCCACCGGGGAGCTGTTTTTT.

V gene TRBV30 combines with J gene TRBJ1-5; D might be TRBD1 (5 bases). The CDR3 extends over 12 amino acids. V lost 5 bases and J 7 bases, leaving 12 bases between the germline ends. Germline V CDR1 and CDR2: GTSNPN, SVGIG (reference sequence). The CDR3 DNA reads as TGTGCCTGGGGAGGGTCAGGGCAGCCCCAGCATTTT. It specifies CAWGGSGQPQHF.

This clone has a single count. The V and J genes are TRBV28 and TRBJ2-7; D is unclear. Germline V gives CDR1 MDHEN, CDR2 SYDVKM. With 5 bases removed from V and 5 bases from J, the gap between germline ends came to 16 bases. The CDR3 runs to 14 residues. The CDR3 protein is CASSPHRGTDEQYF. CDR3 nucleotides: TGTGCCAGCAGTCCCCACCGCGGAACCGACGAGCAGTACTTC.

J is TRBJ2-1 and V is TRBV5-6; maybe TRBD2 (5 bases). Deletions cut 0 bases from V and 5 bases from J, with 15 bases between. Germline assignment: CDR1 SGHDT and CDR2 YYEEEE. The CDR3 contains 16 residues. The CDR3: CASSLAIREWDNEQFF. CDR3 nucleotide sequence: TGTGCCAGCAGCTTGGCTATTAGGGAGTGGGACAATGAGCAGTTCTTC.

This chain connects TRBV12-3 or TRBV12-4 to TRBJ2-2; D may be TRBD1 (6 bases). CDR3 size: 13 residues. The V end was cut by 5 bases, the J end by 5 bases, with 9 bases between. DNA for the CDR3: TGTGCCAGCAGTCCTGGACAGACCGGGGAGCTGTTTTTT. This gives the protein CASSPGQTGELFF.

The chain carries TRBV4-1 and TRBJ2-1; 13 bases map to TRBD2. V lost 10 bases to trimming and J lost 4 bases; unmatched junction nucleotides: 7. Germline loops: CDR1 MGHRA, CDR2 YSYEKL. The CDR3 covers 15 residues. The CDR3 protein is CATRLAGGNYNEQFF. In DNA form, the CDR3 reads TGCGCCACCCGACTAGCGGGGGGCAATTACAATGAGCAGTTCTTC.

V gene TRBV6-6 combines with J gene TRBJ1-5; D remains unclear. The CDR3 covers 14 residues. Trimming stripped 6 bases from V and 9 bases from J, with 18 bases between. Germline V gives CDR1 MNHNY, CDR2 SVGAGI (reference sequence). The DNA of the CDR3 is TGTGCCAGCAGCCACACACGGGAACAGTCGCCCCAGCATTTT. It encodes CASSHTREQSPQHF.

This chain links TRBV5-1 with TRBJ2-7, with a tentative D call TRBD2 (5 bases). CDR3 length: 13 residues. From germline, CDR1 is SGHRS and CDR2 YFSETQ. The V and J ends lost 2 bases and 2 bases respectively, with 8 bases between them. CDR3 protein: CASSLDYAYEQYF. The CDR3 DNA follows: TGCGCCAGCAGCTTAGACTACGCCTACGAGCAGTACTTC.